The T cell receptor (beta chain) under discussion was sequenced for a study of CD8+ T cells in alopecia areata. The authors extracted RNA and reverse transcribed it into cDNA as the sequencing template. Method: immunoSEQ multiplex PCR; TCRdb's copy keeps in-frame clones and lacks some. The sample contains 80,000 to 100,000 clones, roughly 40% of which appear only once. This clone was recorded a few times. Its antigen is undetermined. Study-level findings and limits: Clonality exceeded that of normal scalp in lesional scalp, most notably in alopecia totalis/universalis.

Regarding treatment: oral pan-JAK inhibitor, 5-10 mg twice daily. Sorting separated CD4+ and CD8+ T cells out of PBMCs. Germline lookup yields CDR1 SGDLS and CDR2 YYNGEE. The V gene lost 3 bases and the J gene lost 2 bases, with 10 bases spanning the gap. CDR3 length: 14 residues. The chain recombines TRBV9 with TRBJ2-3; D is possibly TRBD1 or TRBD2 (5 bases each). The TCR sequence derives from a human donor with alopecia areata. The sample in question was CD8+ T cells sorted from blood, obtained at week 24, from a patient treated with tofacitinib. The CDR3 spells CASSAPGLTDTQYF. CDR3 nucleotides: TGTGCCAGCAGCGCGCCGGGGCTCACAGATACGCAGTATTTT.